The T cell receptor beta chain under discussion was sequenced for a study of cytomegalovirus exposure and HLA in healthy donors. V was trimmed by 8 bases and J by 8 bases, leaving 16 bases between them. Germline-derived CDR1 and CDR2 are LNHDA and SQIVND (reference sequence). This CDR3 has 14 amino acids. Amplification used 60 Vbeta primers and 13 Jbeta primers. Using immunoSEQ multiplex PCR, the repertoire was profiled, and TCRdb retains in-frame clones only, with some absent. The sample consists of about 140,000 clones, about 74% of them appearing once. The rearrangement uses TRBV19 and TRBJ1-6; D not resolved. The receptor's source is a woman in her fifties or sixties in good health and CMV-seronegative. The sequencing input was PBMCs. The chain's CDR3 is CASRSTLTDSPLHF. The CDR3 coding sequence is TGTGCCAGTCGTTCAACCCTAACAGATTCACCCCTCCACTTT.